Listed here are 22 T cell receptor beta chains from one sample, sequenced in a study of blood T cell repertoires in COVID-19. Measured with immunoSEQ multiplex PCR; TCRdb has only the in-frame clones, and not every one. Of a few hundred thousand clones in the sample, 75% to 95% are singletons; the top ten hold under 3%. The sample taken for sequencing was peripheral blood. These receptors all come from a person aged 18 to 29 with COVID-19, enrolled during active disease.

The gene calls are TRBV7-9 and TRBJ1-2; D is ambiguous. Germline V CDR1 and CDR2: SEHNR, FQNEAQ (reference sequence). V was shortened by 1 base and J by 5 bases, with 5 bases between the two germline ends. This CDR3 spans 12 amino acids. The CDR3 loop reads CASSLDSYGYTF. CDR3 in DNA: TGTGCCAGCAGCTTAGATTCGTATGGCTACACCTTC.

The gene calls are TRBV19 and TRBJ1-6, with D perhaps TRBD1 (5 bases). V lost 6 bases, J lost 9 bases, and 18 bases lay in between. The germline CDR1 and CDR2 sequences are LNHDA and SQIVND (reference sequence). The CDR3 runs to 15 residues. The CDR3 region has the DNA TGTGCCAGTAGCCGGGGCCGGGAGGAGGGTTCACCCCTCCACTTT. This sequence encodes CASSRGREEGSPLHF.

The rearrangement uses TRBV4-2 and TRBJ2-3, with D possibly matching TRBD2 (6 bases). The CDR3 has 17 residues. V was clipped by 1 base and J by 2 bases, with 16 bases between them. Germline CDR1 reads LGHNA; CDR2 reads YNFKEQ. DNA for the CDR3: TGTGCCAGCAGCCAAGTTTACGAGGCGGGACTCACAGATACGCAGTATTTT. Amino acid sequence: CASSQVYEAGLTDTQYF.

The rearrangement links TRBV10-3 to TRBJ1-1; no clear D. The V and J ends lost 2 bases and 4 bases respectively, with 8 bases between them. The CDR3 consists of 13 residues. Germline V CDR1 and CDR2: ENHRY, SYGVKD. Here the CDR3 reads CAISEGRGTEAFF. The DNA for the CDR3 is TGTGCCATCAGTGAGGGCAGAGGCACTGAAGCTTTCTTT.

The chain has TRBV5-8 and TRBJ2-7; D unclear. This CDR3 spans 13 amino acids. Germline assignment: CDR1 SGHTS and CDR2 YDEGEE. V gave up 4 bases and J gave up 2 bases, with 10 bases separating them. The DNA for the CDR3 is TGTGCCAGCAGCGCCCTAGGAGCCTACGAGCAGTACTTC. Encoded protein: CASSALGAYEQYF.

CDR3 coding DNA: TGTGCCAGCAGCTTGGACAGTTTCACTGAAGCTTTCTTT. Protein sequence: CASSLDSFTEAFF. The chain uses TRBV5-4 and TRBJ1-1, with no clear D. Germline V CDR1 and CDR2: SGHNT, YYREEE (reference sequence). The CDR3 length is 13 residues. With 0 bases removed from V and 4 bases from J, the gap between germline ends came to 7 bases.

The chain combines TRBV7-6 with TRBJ2-5; 8 nucleotides line up with TRBD2. J lost 5 bases, V lost 0 bases, and 8 bases had no gene match. There are 16 residues in the CDR3. CDR1 and CDR2 (germline): SGHVS, FNYEAQ. For the CDR3, the DNA is TGTGCCAGCAGCTTAGCGCCGGGACTAGGCGGGGAGACCCAGTACTTC. Amino acids: CASSLAPGLGGETQYF.

The chain couples TRBV7-2 to TRBJ2-2; tentative D call: TRBD2 (5 bases). This CDR3 spans 14 amino acids. Germline V lookup: CDR1 SGHTA, CDR2 FQGNSA. V lost 0 bases, J lost 4 bases, and 6 bases lay in between. The CDR3 region is CASSLARATGELFF. The CDR3 DNA sequence: TGTGCCAGCAGCTTAGCGCGGGCCACCGGGGAGCTGTTTTTT. Based on the CDR3 plus reference TRBV7-2 and TRBJ2-2, the full variable domain is GAGVSQSPSNKVTEKGKDVELRCDPISGHTALYWYRQSLGQGLEFLIYFQGNSAPDKSGLPSDRFSAERTGGSVSTLTIQRTQQEDSAVYLCASSLARATGELFFGEGSRLTVL.

The J gene is TRBJ1-5, the V gene TRBV7-9, with TRBD1 as a possible D gene (6 bases). CDR3 length: 14 amino acids. Trimming cost V 5 bases and J 4 bases, with 12 bases left between them. Per germline, CDR1 SEHNR and CDR2 FQNEAQ (reference sequence). The CDR3 DNA reads TGTGCCAGCAGCGTGGGACAAGGGAATCAGCCCCAGCATTTT. Amino acids: CASSVGQGNQPQHF.

The sample holds one count of this clone. This chain joins TRBV5-5 and TRBJ2-7; D unclear. The CDR3 is made up of 13 amino acids. The germline V gene has CDR1 SGHKS and CDR2 YYEKEE (reference sequence). V lost 2 bases to trimming and J lost 4 bases, with 10 bases between them. CDR3 DNA: TGTGCCAGCAGCTTTGGCCCGAATTACGAGCAGTACTTC. It codes for CASSFGPNYEQYF.

The chain recombines TRBV21-1 with TRBJ1-2. TRBV21-1 is shown as a pseudogene. The CDR3 consists of 15 residues. The CDR3 DNA reads TGTGCCAGCAGCAAAGTATATGAGGATCCCTATGGCTACACCTTC. Amino acids: CASSKVYEDPYGYTF.

The chain carries TRBV3-1 (or the pseudogene TRBV3-2) and TRBJ1-3; D possibly corresponds to TRBD1 (5 bases). Germline assignment: CDR1 LGHDT and CDR2 YNNKEL (reference sequence). Deletions cut 4 bases from V and 0 bases from J, with 10 bases between. The CDR3 is 15 residues long. CDR3 residues: CASSPQGLSGNTIYF. The CDR3 DNA reads TGTGCCAGCAGCCCCCAGGGACTCTCTGGAAACACCATATATTTT.

The chain employs TRBV3-1 (or the pseudogene TRBV3-2) and TRBJ1-5, with D possibly matching TRBD1 (6 bases). Trimming shortened V by 3 bases and J by 4 bases, and 19 bases separated the two germline ends. Germline V CDR1 and CDR2: LGHDT, YNNKEL (reference sequence). The CDR3 has 17 amino acids. This chain's CDR3 is CASSQTDFTGRNQPQHF. The DNA for the CDR3 is TGTGCCAGCAGCCAGACGGATTTCACAGGGCGGAATCAGCCCCAGCATTTT.

The chain links TRBV6-5 to TRBJ2-7; maybe TRBD2 (5 bases). This CDR3 is built from 13 residues. Deletions cut 0 bases from V and 5 bases from J, with 8 bases between. Germline V gene lookup returns CDR1 MNHEY and CDR2 SVGAGI. CDR3 coding DNA: TGTGCCAGCAGTTACTCGAGGGTCCACGAGCAGTACTTC. It specifies CASSYSRVHEQYF.

V and J are TRBV27 and TRBJ2-3; weak D call: TRBD1 (5 bases). The CDR3 is made up of 18 amino acids. Germline CDR1 MNHEY, CDR2 SMNVEV (reference sequence). Between the trimmed V and J ends, which lost 6 bases and 0 bases, there was a span of 22 bases. The CDR3: CASRTRKARQSSTDTQYF. CDR3 nucleotides: TGTGCCAGCAGGACCAGGAAGGCGAGACAGTCCAGCACAGATACGCAGTATTTT.

V and J are TRBV4-1 and TRBJ2-3; unclear D gene. The CDR3 has 14 amino acids. The germline gives CDR1 MGHRA, CDR2 YSYEKL. V gave up 3 bases and J gave up 0 bases, with 7 bases separating them. This chain's CDR3 is CASSHPSSTDTQYF. The CDR3 DNA follows: TGCGCCAGCAGCCATCCCTCTAGCACAGATACGCAGTATTTT.

The rearrangement joins TRBV9 to TRBJ2-7, with D perhaps matching TRBD1 (6 bases). Trimming shortened V by 3 bases and J by 2 bases, and 12 bases separated the two germline ends. The CDR3 loop spans 14 amino acids. CDR1 and CDR2 from the germline V gene are SGDLS and YYNGEE. In DNA form, the CDR3 reads TGTGCCAGCAGCGGCCGGGACACGACCTACGAGCAGTACTTC. This sequence encodes CASSGRDTTYEQYF.

This clone was seen once. The genes are TRBV28 and TRBJ2-5; no reliable D call. The germline V and J ends were trimmed by 5 bases and 1 base, with 11 bases remaining between them. This CDR3 has 14 amino acids. Germline V lookup: CDR1 MDHEN, CDR2 SYDVKM. The CDR3 coding sequence is TGTGCCAGCAGTCCTCCTCGGTCCCAAGAGACCCAGTACTTC. Encoded protein: CASSPPRSQETQYF.

The chain couples TRBV11-1 to TRBJ1-1, with TRBD1 matching over 7 bases. J gave up 1 base and V 1 base, and 0 bases lay outside the gene matches. The CDR3 is 14 amino acids. Germline lookup yields CDR1 SGHAT and CDR2 FQDESV (reference sequence). As DNA, the CDR3 is TGTGCCAGCAGCTTAGGACAGGGGAACACTGAAGCTTTCTTT. Its translation is CASSLGQGNTEAFF.

This sequence joins TRBV19 and TRBJ2-6; a possible D gene is TRBD2 (6 bases). Deletions cut 2 bases from V and 1 base from J, with 15 bases between. Germline V gene data show CDR1 as LNHDA and CDR2 as SQIVND (reference sequence). The CDR3 extends over 18 amino acids. In DNA, the CDR3 is TGTGCCAGTAGTATAACGGCAGGGAGGAAATCTGGGGCCAACGTCCTGACTTTC. Encoded protein: CASSITAGRKSGANVLTF.

The rearrangement uses TRBV3-1 (or the pseudogene TRBV3-2) and TRBJ2-1; TRBD2 is a possible D gene (5 bases). The CDR3 is made up of 15 amino acids. V was shortened by 0 bases and J by 9 bases, with 15 bases between the two germline ends. Germline V gene lookup returns CDR1 LGHDT and CDR2 YNNKEL (reference sequence). The CDR3 loop is CASSQDPGLRGEQFF. The CDR3 DNA reads TGTGCCAGCAGCCAAGATCCCGGGTTACGGGGTGAGCAGTTCTTC.

The chain couples TRBV7-8 to TRBJ2-7; D ambiguous. With 1 base removed from V and 5 bases from J, the gap between germline ends came to 9 bases. Germline CDR1 is SGHVS and CDR2 is FQNEAQ. The CDR3 has 13 amino acids. CDR3 nucleotide sequence: TGTGCCAGCAGCTTAGTGGGCGACAACGAGCAGTACTTC. It specifies CASSLVGDNEQYF.